This TCR beta chain was documented in a study of cytomegalovirus exposure and HLA in healthy donors. For this clone: The antigen is undetermined.

Trimming pared 11 bases from V and 5 bases from J, leaving 15 bases between. CDR1 SEHNR and CDR2 FQNEAQ come from the germline V gene (reference sequence). The CDR3 is made up of 12 amino acids. The PCR contained 60 Vbeta and 13 Jbeta primers. Clones were sequenced by immunoSEQ multiplex PCR, and TCRdb holds only the in-frame ones, with some missing. The table lists approximately 220,000 clones, roughly 70% of them singletons. Overall study results and limits: There were around 160 TCR beta chains listed as cytomegalovirus-associated. It was reported in a later analysis that an Asian-associated ancestry cluster showed fewer N-insertions than the approximately 670-donor mean.

The source of this sequence is a woman in her 30s in good health and CMV-seronegative. The chain couples TRBV7-9 to TRBJ1-2, with D possibly TRBD1 on 5 matching bases. Sequencing was carried out using PBMCs. CDR3 nucleotide sequence: TGTGCCGTCAGCAGTGGGGGGTATGGCTACACCTTC. Amino acids: CAVSSGGYGYTF.